The 21 T cell receptor beta chains listed next were all sequenced from one sample in a study of blood T cell repertoires in COVID-19. Generated by immunoSEQ multiplex PCR, the TCRdb table keeps only in-frame clones and is missing some. This table holds 300,000 to 450,000 clones, around nine tenths found once. Sequencing used peripheral blood. The receptors were gathered from a human donor in a cohort sampled during active COVID-19.

The chain combines TRBV4-1 with TRBJ1-4, with D possibly matching TRBD1 (6 bases). From germline, CDR1 is MGHRA and CDR2 YSYEKL. The CDR3 length is 15 residues. Trimming stripped 3 bases from V and 3 bases from J, with 11 bases between. CDR3 residues: CASSQQQGSNEKLFF. The CDR3 region has the DNA TGCGCCAGCAGCCAGCAACAGGGATCTAATGAAAAACTGTTTTTT.

V gene TRBV3-1 (or the pseudogene TRBV3-2) combines with J gene TRBJ1-4; 7 bases match TRBD1. Per the germline V gene, CDR1 is LGHDT and CDR2 is YNNKEL (reference sequence). CDR3 length: 16 amino acids. The V gene end was trimmed by 3 bases and the J gene end by 7 bases; junction bases not matched to a gene: 11. This CDR3 reads CASSQGTAAGGEKLFF. The CDR3 bases are TGTGCCAGCAGCCAGGGGACAGCTGCCGGGGGTGAAAAACTGTTTTTT.

The chain recombines TRBV25-1 with TRBJ2-3; TRBD2 aligns across 10 bases. CDR3 length: 15 amino acids. CDR1 is MGHDK, CDR2 SYGVNS, per germline. Trimming took 8 bases from V and 5 from J; bases not matched to a gene: 10. The CDR3 loop is CASGGASGSEDTQYF. As DNA, the CDR3 is TGTGCCAGCGGCGGAGCTAGCGGGAGCGAAGATACGCAGTATTTT.

The chain has TRBV9 and TRBJ1-2, with TRBD1 identical over 7 bases. The CDR3 covers 15 residues. V was pared by 2 bases and J by 2 bases, with 6 bases of the junction left unmatched. Germline lookup yields CDR1 SGDLS and CDR2 YYNGEE. CDR3 DNA sequence: TGTGCCAGCAGCGTCACGACAGGGCTCAACTATGGCTACACCTTC. It yields the protein CASSVTTGLNYGYTF.

This clone came up once. The genes are TRBV6-6 and TRBJ2-3; TRBD2 aligns across 7 bases. Germline V lookup: CDR1 MNHNY, CDR2 SVGAGI (reference sequence). This CDR3 comprises 13 residues. Trimming cost V 6 bases and J 3 bases; bases outside gene matches: 3. The CDR3, as DNA: TGTGCCAGCAGACGCGGGAGTACAGATACGCAGTATTTT. Protein sequence: CASRRGSTDTQYF.

This sequence joins TRBV19 and TRBJ2-5; 9 nucleotides line up with TRBD1. This CDR3 region has 13 residues. Per germline, CDR1 LNHDA and CDR2 SQIVND (reference sequence). Trimming cost V 9 bases and J 4 bases; bases outside gene matches: 6. The CDR3 spells CASQVTGGETQYF. CDR3 bases: TGTGCCAGCCAAGTGACAGGGGGAGAGACCCAGTACTTC.

This clone was seen a few times. The rearrangement links TRBV5-5 to TRBJ1-4, with no clear D. Germline V gene data show CDR1 as SGHKS and CDR2 as YYEKEE (reference sequence). This CDR3 is built from 17 residues. V lost 0 bases and J lost 0, with 12 bases in between. The CDR3 reads CASSLVSFPSTNEKLFF. Written as DNA, the CDR3 is TGTGCCAGCAGCTTGGTTAGTTTCCCCTCAACTAATGAAAAACTGTTTTTT.

The V call is TRBV10-3, the J call TRBJ2-2; TRBD1 aligns across 10 bases. Germline trimming cut 0 bases from V and 5 bases from J; bases unmatched to any gene: 6. Germline V gene data show CDR1 as ENHRY and CDR2 as SYGVKD. The CDR3 is made up of 17 amino acids. The CDR3 region has the DNA TGTGCCATCAGTGAGTCGAAAGGACAGGGGGAGACCGGGGAGCTGTTTTTT. Translating it yields CAISESKGQGETGELFF.

The chain employs TRBV28 and TRBJ2-3, with D hard to call. Deletions cut 2 bases from V and 8 bases from J, with 8 bases between. CDR3 length: 12 residues. The V gene's germline CDR1 is MDHEN and CDR2 SYDVKM. CDR3 residues: CASSLALGTQYF. CDR3 coding DNA: TGTGCCAGCAGTTTAGCCCTAGGTACGCAGTATTTT.

A single count supports this clone. The CDR3 loop is CASSPQLAGGGNEQYF. The CDR3, as DNA: TGTGCCAGCAGTCCCCAGCTAGCGGGAGGGGGTAACGAGCAGTACTTC. The chain recombines TRBV28 with TRBJ2-7; the match to TRBD2 covers 12 bases. V lost 5 bases, J lost 5 bases, and 10 bases stayed unmatched. The germline gives CDR1 MDHEN, CDR2 SYDVKM. This CDR3 has 16 amino acids.

This clone was seen just once. The CDR3 loop reads CASSHRTGFQETQYF. In DNA form, the CDR3 reads TGTGCCAGCAGCCACCGGACAGGATTCCAAGAGACCCAGTACTTC. The chain combines TRBV14 with TRBJ2-5, with 7 nucleotides matching TRBD1. V lost 3 bases and J lost 1; bases outside the gene matches: 5. This CDR3 comprises 15 residues. Per germline, CDR1 SGHDN and CDR2 FVKESK.

This chain links TRBV30 with TRBJ1-6; a weak D match, TRBD1 (6 bases). Looked up from germline, CDR1 is GTSNPN and CDR2 is SVGIG (reference sequence). Trimming took off 1 base at V and 0 bases at J, with 10 bases between the two ends. CDR3 length equals 16 residues. CDR3 sequence (DNA): TGTGCCTGGAGTGCGGACAGTCTCTCCTATAATTCACCCCTCCACTTT. Amino acids: CAWSADSLSYNSPLHF.

The rearrangement uses TRBV9 and TRBJ2-7; a weak D match, TRBD2 (6 bases). Trimming removed 0 bases from V and 0 bases from J, with 10 bases in between. Germline values: CDR1 SGDLS, CDR2 YYNGEE. This CDR3 is built from 15 residues. The CDR3, as DNA: TGTGCCAGCAGCGTAGGGGGTAGCGGCTCCTACGAGCAGTACTTC. Translation gives CASSVGGSGSYEQYF.

The rearrangement uses TRBV12-3 or TRBV12-4 and TRBJ2-3, with a tentative D call TRBD2 (5 bases). V lost 6 bases and J lost 2, with 9 bases in between. The CDR3 totals 13 residues. CDR3 DNA sequence: TGTGCCAGCAGGGACTCGATCACAGATACGCAGTATTTT. Protein product: CASRDSITDTQYF.

The chain joins TRBV14 to TRBJ2-2; D is unclear. With 0 bases removed from V and 5 bases from J, the gap between germline ends came to 4 bases. CDR3 length: 13 residues. Germline CDR1 is SGHDN and CDR2 is FVKESK. The CDR3 reads CASSQDQTGELFF. In DNA form, the CDR3 reads TGTGCCAGCAGCCAAGATCAGACCGGGGAGCTGTTTTTT.

The gene calls are TRBV28 and TRBJ2-3; TRBD2 agrees at 12 bases. The junction had 11 bases not matched to a gene; V was cut back by 5 bases and J by 5 bases. This CDR3 comprises 17 residues. Germline V lookup: CDR1 MDHEN, CDR2 SYDVKM. As DNA, the CDR3 is TGTGCCAGCAGTCCCCCTAGCGGGAGGGCCGTCGGAGATACGCAGTATTTT. This gives the protein CASSPPSGRAVGDTQYF. The complete variable domain, with remaining parts taken from reference TRBV28 and TRBJ2-3, reads DVKVTQSSRYLVKRTGEKVFLECVQDMDHENMFWYRQDPGLGLRLIYFSYDVKMKEKGDIPEGYSVSREKKERFSLILESASTNQTSMYLCASSPPSGRAVGDTQYFGPGTRLTVL.

The rearrangement uses TRBV7-9 and TRBJ2-1; 8 bases match TRBD2. CDR1 and CDR2 from the germline V gene are SEHNR and FQNEAQ (reference sequence). The CDR3 is 16 amino acids. V shed 11 bases and J 0 bases; nucleotides not matched to a gene: 12. The CDR3 here is CAGGGGSGSSYNEQFF. The DNA for the CDR3 is TGTGCCGGAGGAGGGGGAAGCGGGAGCTCCTACAATGAGCAGTTCTTC.

This chain links TRBV30 with TRBJ1-1; maybe TRBD1 (6 bases). Trimming left V 3 bases short and J 1 base short, with 6 bases between. There are 12 residues in the CDR3. The germline V gene has CDR1 GTSNPN and CDR2 SVGIG (reference sequence). The CDR3 DNA reads TGTGCCTGGAGAGGGGGGAACACTGAAGCTTTCTTT. Translation: CAWRGGNTEAFF. Complete variable domain (other parts from reference TRBV30 and TRBJ1-1): SQTIHQWPATLVQPVGSPLSLECTVEGTSNPNLYWYRQAAGRGLQLLFYSVGIGQISSEVPQNLSASRPQDRQFILSSKKLLLSDSGFYLCAWRGGNTEAFFGQGTRLTVV.

CDR3: CASSLRTRSPESSGNTIYF. The CDR3 coding sequence is TGCGCCAGCAGCTTGAGAACGAGGAGTCCGGAAAGTAGTGGAAACACCATATATTTT. This chain links TRBV5-1 with TRBJ1-3; no clear D. Between the trimmed V and J ends, which lost 1 base and 3 bases, there was a span of 23 bases. This CDR3 comprises 19 residues. Germline V gene data show CDR1 as SGHRS and CDR2 as YFSETQ. The entire variable domain, with the rest obtained from reference TRBV5-1 and TRBJ1-3, is as follows: KAGVTQTPRYLIKTRGQQVTLSCSPISGHRSVSWYQQTPGQGLQFLFEYFSETQRNKGNFPGRFSGRQFSNSRSEMNVSTLELGDSALYLCASSLRTRSPESSGNTIYFGEGSWLTVV.

The sample holds a few counts of this clone. This chain links TRBV9 with TRBJ1-2; 9 bases are a match to TRBD1. V was clipped by 2 bases and J by 7 bases; unmatched bases: 6. Germline V gene sequence: CDR1 SGDLS, CDR2 YYNGEE. The CDR3 runs 14 residues. CDR3 sequence: CASSVINRGPGYTF. DNA for the CDR3: TGTGCCAGCAGCGTCATCAACAGGGGGCCTGGCTACACCTTC.

The chain has TRBV6-1 and TRBJ1-1; weak D call: TRBD1 (6 bases). The V and J ends lost 3 bases and 8 bases respectively, with 13 bases between them. Germline CDR1 reads MNHNS; CDR2 reads SASEGT. The CDR3 has 13 amino acids. The CDR3 DNA reads as TGTGCCAGCAGTGACACCGGGACATACGAAGCTTTCTTT. Protein: CASSDTGTYEAFF.